These 11 T cell receptor beta chains were sequenced from one sample in a study of blood T cell repertoires in COVID-19. Sequencing was performed with immunoSEQ multiplex PCR; in TCRdb, only in-frame clones are kept and a portion is missing. The data hold 150,000 to 200,000 clones, with roughly 84% observed a single time. Specimen: peripheral blood. These receptor sequences come from a woman aged 80 or over with active or convalescent COVID-19.

This clone was counted once. The chain combines TRBV14 with TRBJ2-7, with 7 bases identical to TRBD1. Losses at the gene ends were 4 bases for V and 4 bases for J; bases not matched to a gene: 10. The germline gives CDR1 SGHDN, CDR2 FVKESK. There are 15 residues in the CDR3. CDR3 loop: CASSRTTGVRYEQYF. In DNA, the CDR3 is TGTGCCAGCAGCCGTACCACAGGGGTTAGGTACGAGCAGTACTTC.

This chain links TRBV6-2 or TRBV6-3 with TRBJ2-7, with 8 bases identical to TRBD1. Per germline, CDR1 MNHEY and CDR2 SVGEGT. The CDR3 spans 13 residues. The V and J ends lost 2 bases and 4 bases, in that order; junction bases with no gene match: 1. The CDR3, as DNA: TGTGCCAGCAGTTACCAGGGGGCTTACGAGCAGTACTTC. Residues: CASSYQGAYEQYF.

The V gene is TRBV5-1, the J gene TRBJ2-1, with 11 nucleotides matching TRBD2. Germline V gene data show CDR1 as SGHRS and CDR2 as YFSETQ. The V and J ends lost 4 bases and 6 bases, in that order; junction bases with no gene match: 6. The CDR3 spans 15 residues. This CDR3 reads CASSPIAGGRNEQFF. The CDR3, as DNA: TGCGCCAGCAGCCCGATAGCGGGGGGGCGCAATGAGCAGTTCTTC.

This chain joins TRBV6-2 or TRBV6-3 and TRBJ2-7, with D possibly TRBD2 on 6 matching bases. Trimming took 6 bases from V and 2 from J, leaving 14 bases between them. The CDR3 extends over 14 amino acids. Germline CDR1 is MNHEY and CDR2 is SVGEGT. In DNA form, the CDR3 reads TGTGCCAGCAGCCCCCGAGCGGGCGCCTACGAGCAGTACTTC. This gives the protein CASSPRAGAYEQYF.

The chain employs TRBV28 and TRBJ1-1; TRBD1 agrees at 7 bases. Germline V gives CDR1 MDHEN, CDR2 SYDVKM. Trimming cost V 3 bases and J 1 base; bases outside gene matches: 5. The CDR3 spans 15 residues. The CDR3 DNA follows: TGTGCCAGCAGTTTTCCCCGACAGGGGAACACTGAAGCTTTCTTT. This gives the protein CASSFPRQGNTEAFF.

V and J are TRBV9 and TRBJ1-6; D call uncertain. The CDR3 contains 15 residues. Trimming cost V 4 bases and J 4 bases, with 12 bases left between them. The germline V gene has CDR1 SGDLS and CDR2 YYNGEE. CDR3 loop: CASSPRRSYNSPLHF. The CDR3 coding sequence is TGTGCCAGCAGCCCCCGCAGATCTTATAATTCACCCCTCCACTTT.

This rearrangement joins TRBV5-4 to TRBJ1-1; possible D gene TRBD1, 6 bases. Germline V CDR1 and CDR2: SGHNT, YYREEE (reference sequence). The V end lost 6 bases, the J end lost 1 base, and 10 bases lay between the germline ends. CDR3 length equals 13 residues. CDR3 residues: CASNGQPNTEAFF. The CDR3 DNA reads TGTGCCAGCAACGGACAGCCGAACACTGAAGCTTTCTTT.

This chain uses TRBV12-5 with TRBJ2-5, with TRBD1 matching 8 bases. The germline V gene encodes CDR1 LGHNT and CDR2 FRNRAP. This CDR3 has 14 amino acids. The V gene end was trimmed by 3 bases and the J gene end by 5 bases; junction bases not matched to a gene: 5. The CDR3 sequence is CASGFLDRVETQYF. In nucleotides, the CDR3 is TGTGCTAGTGGTTTCTTGGACAGGGTCGAGACCCAGTACTTC.

The chain joins TRBV11-2 to TRBJ1-3; 7 nucleotides line up with TRBD1. With 5 bases clipped from V and 0 bases from J, the junction kept 7 bases outside the gene matches. CDR1 SGHAT and CDR2 FQNNGV come from the germline V gene. The CDR3 totals 16 residues. The CDR3 DNA reads TGTGCCAGCAGCCGACCGGGACAGATCTCTGGAAACACCATATATTTT. Its protein is CASSRPGQISGNTIYF. Based on the CDR3 plus reference TRBV11-2 and TRBJ1-3, the full variable domain is EAGVAQSPRYKIIEKRQSVAFWCNPISGHATLYWYQQILGQGPKLLIQFQNNGVVDDSQLPKDRFSAERLKGVDSTLKIQPAKLEDSAVYLCASSRPGQISGNTIYFGEGSWLTVV.

This chain links TRBV7-8 with TRBJ1-1; possible D gene TRBD1, 6 bases. This CDR3 comprises 13 residues. CDR1 and CDR2 (germline): SGHVS, FQNEAQ. Trimming shortened V by 5 bases and J by 6 bases, and 13 bases separated the two germline ends. The CDR3 spells CASSPSQGPEAFF. The DNA of the CDR3 is TGTGCCAGCAGCCCATCACAGGGCCCTGAAGCTTTCTTT. The variable domain in full, with the rest retrieved from reference TRBV7-8 and TRBJ1-1, is GAGVSQSPRYKVAKRGQDVALRCDPISGHVSLFWYQQALGQGPEFLTYFQNEAQLDKSGLPSDRFFAERPEGSVSTLKIQRTQQEDSAVYLCASSPSQGPEAFFGQGTRLTVV.

The genes are TRBV7-2 and TRBJ2-7; perhaps TRBD2 as D (5 bases). The CDR3 covers 13 residues. Germline CDR1 and CDR2: SGHTA and FQGNSA. Trimming removed 5 bases at V and 3 bases at J, with 11 bases between. The CDR3 coding sequence is TGTGCCAGCAGCCCTAGGACTCTCTACGAGCAGTACTTC. It encodes CASSPRTLYEQYF.